The next 24 T cell receptor beta chains were all read from a single sample in a study of T cells in Graves' hyperthyroidism and ophthalmopathy. What was amplified from RNA transcripts were TCR beta CDR3 regions. First-round RT-PCR with HTBI primers amplified the TCR CDR3 region. TCRdb called the multiplex PCR reads again in MiXCR, with one record for every CDR3 protein. The profile shows 550,000 to 800,000 distinct CDR3 sequences, 15% to 20% of them singletons. Material: blood. The source of these receptors is a man aged 18 to 29 with Graves' hyperthyroidism.

This clonotype has a count of ten or more. The rearrangement joins TRBV7-2 to TRBJ2-7, with TRBD1 matching 7 bases. Germline trimming cut 6 bases from V and 3 bases from J; bases unmatched to any gene: 5. The CDR3 consists of 13 residues. Germline CDR1 reads SGHTA; CDR2 reads FQGNSA. CDR3 coding DNA: TGTGCCAGCAGTTCGGGACAGCGCTACGAGCAGTACTTC. Its protein product is CASSSGQRYEQYF.

This clonotype appeared many times. The chain employs TRBV11-3 and TRBJ2-5; D remains unclear. V was pared by 1 base and J by 6 bases, with 9 bases between. This CDR3 region has 13 residues. From germline, CDR1 is SGHNT and CDR2 YENEEA. CDR3 residues: CASSLGQSQTQYF. In DNA form, the CDR3 reads TGTGCCAGCAGCTTAGGTCAGAGCCAGACCCAGTACTTC.

In the case of this clonotype: A much larger clone differs by one base, so this may be a read error. CDR3: CACSSLNEQFF. The CDR3 nucleotides are TGTGCCTGCAGTTCGCTCAATGAGCAGTTCTTC. The gene calls are TRBV6-2 or TRBV6-3 and TRBJ2-1; D ambiguous. Germline V gene data show CDR1 as MNHEY and CDR2 as SVGEGT. CDR3 length: 11 residues.

Only a few counts were recorded for this clonotype. The V call is TRBV29-1, the J call TRBJ2-1, with D maybe TRBD1 (6 bases). V was cut by 0 bases and J by 7 bases, with 10 bases left in between. Germline V lookup: CDR1 SQVTM, CDR2 ANQGSEA. CDR3 size: 13 residues. The CDR3 protein is CSVEDPGDNEQFF. CDR3 DNA: TGCAGCGTTGAAGACCCAGGGGATAATGAGCAGTTCTTC.

This clonotype has at least ten counts. V usage is TRBV12-3 or TRBV12-4 and J usage is TRBJ2-1; D possibly corresponds to TRBD2 (7 bases). V was trimmed by 0 bases and J by 9 bases, leaving 12 bases between them. This CDR3 has 14 amino acids. The CDR3 protein is CASSLAGGAGEQFF. CDR3 nucleotides: TGTGCCAGCAGTTTAGCGGGGGGGGCGGGTGAGCAGTTCTTC.

The chain is built from TRBV7-2 and TRBJ2-7; TRBD1 matches 9 bases. V shed 1 base, J shed 1 base, and the junction held 5 bases outside the gene matches. The germline gives CDR1 SGHTA, CDR2 FQGNSA. The CDR3 contains 16 residues. The CDR3 bases are TGTGCCAGCAGCTTAGACAGGGGGCTGGGATCCTACGAGCAGTACTTC. Translating it yields CASSLDRGLGSYEQYF.

This clonotype was detected many times. J is TRBJ2-1 and V is TRBV7-2; D is possibly TRBD2 (5 bases). Germline CDR1 is SGHTA and CDR2 is FQGNSA. The CDR3 runs to 14 residues. V was shortened by 6 bases and J by 5 bases, with 14 bases between the two germline ends. CDR3 loop: CASSSIGLHNEQFF. The CDR3 nucleotides read TGTGCCAGCAGTTCGATAGGACTTCACAATGAGCAGTTCTTC.

This clonotype was observed many times. The chain is built from TRBV11-2 and TRBJ2-7; D not certain. In germline, CDR1 is SGHAT, CDR2 FQNNGV. V shed 1 base and J shed 2 bases, with 9 bases lying between them. The length of the CDR3 is 14 residues. This CDR3 reads CASSLARLPYEQYF. The CDR3 DNA reads as TGTGCCAGCAGCTTAGCCAGGCTCCCCTACGAGCAGTACTTC.

This clonotype was detected many times. The chain links TRBV6-1 to TRBJ2-5; 10 bases agree with TRBD2. This CDR3 has 15 residues. From germline, CDR1 is MNHNS and CDR2 SASEGT. Unmatched junction bases numbered 7, after V lost 4 bases and J lost 5 bases. The CDR3 spells CASSGLAGVRETQYF. In DNA, the CDR3 is TGTGCCAGCAGTGGCCTAGCGGGAGTTCGGGAGACCCAGTACTTC.

This clonotype has ten or more counts. The chain is built from TRBV6-5 and TRBJ1-1; 7 bases align to TRBD1. V lost 2 bases, J lost 3 bases, and 6 bases stayed unmatched. The CDR3 length is 15 residues. Per the germline V gene, CDR1 is MNHEY and CDR2 is SVGAGI. DNA for the CDR3: TGTGCCAGCAGTTACCAGGGCAGGGGGTACACTGAAGCTTTCTTT. It is translated as CASSYQGRGYTEAFF.

Notes on this clonotype: Since a much larger clone is just one base distant, this may be a read error. The rearrangement joins TRBV6-2 or TRBV6-3 to TRBJ2-3, with no clear D. The V end lost 0 bases, the J end lost 6 bases, and 19 bases lay between the germline ends. CDR1 MNHEY and CDR2 SVGEGT come from the germline V gene. The CDR3 runs to 17 residues. The CDR3 reads CASSYSILGIHKDTQYF. The CDR3 bases are TGTGCCAGCAGTTACTCGATCTTGGGGATCCACAAGGATACGCAGTATTTT.

This clonotype was picked up many times. V gene TRBV29-1 combines with J gene TRBJ2-3; possible D gene TRBD2, 6 bases. V lost 7 bases and J 0 bases, leaving 11 bases between the germline ends. This CDR3 contains 13 residues. Germline CDR1 and CDR2: SQVTM and ANQGSEA. CDR3 residues: CSASGPSTDTQYF. CDR3 coding DNA: TGCAGCGCCAGCGGGCCTAGCACAGATACGCAGTATTTT.

The chain couples TRBV6-2 or TRBV6-3 to TRBJ2-3, with 13 bases that match TRBD2. V gave up 5 bases and J gave up 3 bases; unmatched junction bases: 8. The CDR3 spans 17 residues. Germline CDR1 reads MNHEY; CDR2 reads SVGEGT. The CDR3 reads CASSPWTSGSGTDTQYF. As DNA, the CDR3 is TGTGCCAGCAGTCCCTGGACTAGCGGGAGTGGAACAGATACGCAGTATTTT.

V and J are TRBV6-1 and TRBJ2-2; TRBD2 agrees at 16 bases. CDR3 length: 18 residues. J was trimmed by 4 bases and V by 6 bases; bases with no gene match: 8. Germline V gives CDR1 MNHNS, CDR2 SASEGT. This CDR3 reads CASRGTSGRAYVTGELFF. The CDR3 DNA follows: TGTGCCAGCAGGGGGACTAGCGGGAGGGCCTACGTCACCGGGGAGCTGTTTTTT.

This clonotype was counted many times. The genes are TRBV28 and TRBJ1-1; TRBD1 aligns across 9 bases. Unmatched junction bases numbered 1, after V lost 1 base and J lost 4 bases. The CDR3 sequence is 14 residues long. Germline CDR1 MDHEN, CDR2 SYDVKM. CDR3 sequence reads: CASSLLTGGTEAFF. The CDR3 nucleotides read TGTGCCAGCAGTTTATTGACAGGGGGCACTGAAGCTTTCTTT.

This chain connects TRBV6-2 or TRBV6-3 to TRBJ2-3, with 10 bases fitting TRBD2. Germline CDR1 is MNHEY and CDR2 is SVGEGT. The CDR3 has 16 amino acids. Trimming took 2 bases from V and 4 from J; bases not matched to a gene: 6. The CDR3 loop is CASSYGSSGSPDTQYF. The CDR3 nucleotides read TGTGCCAGCAGTTACGGGTCTAGCGGGAGTCCAGATACGCAGTATTTT.

Details on this clonotype: This may be a read error: a much more frequent sequence differs by one nucleotide. The rearrangement uses TRBV6-2 or TRBV6-3 and TRBJ2-1, with 14 bases aligning to TRBD2. The germline gives CDR1 MNHEY, CDR2 SVGEGT. V lost 6 bases to trimming and J lost 7 bases; unmatched junction nucleotides: 5. The CDR3 has 15 amino acids. In DNA, the CDR3 is TGTGCCAGCAGCTCCTGGACTAGCGGGAGGAATGAGCAGTTCTTC. Translation: CASSSWTSGRNEQFF.

This clonotype showed up many times. This chain connects TRBV28 to TRBJ2-7; D is possibly TRBD1 (6 bases). The germline gives CDR1 MDHEN, CDR2 SYDVKM. There are 14 residues in the CDR3. The V end lost 6 bases, the J end lost 0 bases, and 12 bases lay between the germline ends. CDR3 sequence reads: CASRLGDISYEQYF. The CDR3, as DNA: TGTGCCAGCAGATTGGGGGACATCTCCTACGAGCAGTACTTC.

The genes are TRBV19 and TRBJ2-7, with D possibly TRBD1 on 6 matching bases. The CDR3 loop spans 15 amino acids. Trimming pared 3 bases from V and 6 bases from J, leaving 18 bases between. The germline CDR1 and CDR2 sequences are LNHDA and SQIVND (reference sequence). The CDR3: CASSISTGYLGEQYF. The DNA for the CDR3 is TGTGCCAGTAGTATTAGCACAGGGTATCTGGGCGAGCAGTACTTC. Supplemented by reference TRBV19 and TRBJ2-7, the full variable domain reads DGGITQSPKYLFRKEGQNVTLSCEQNLNHDAMYWYRQDPGQGLRLIYYSQIVNDFQKGDIAEGYSVSREKKESFPLTVTSAQKNPTAFYLCASSISTGYLGEQYFGPGTRLTVT.

The sample holds a few counts of this clonotype. V is TRBV29-1 and J is TRBJ2-2, with D hard to call. Trimming removed 4 bases at V and 2 bases at J, with 11 bases between. Looked up from germline, CDR1 is SQVTM and CDR2 is ANQGSEA. The CDR3 contains 14 residues. In nucleotides, the CDR3 is TGCAGCGTTGCTTCACGAATCAACACCGGGGAGCTGTTTTTT. Its translation: CSVASRINTGELFF.

A few counts support this clonotype. The chain carries TRBV19 and TRBJ1-5; D not certain. The CDR3 has 14 amino acids. The V gene's germline CDR1 is LNHDA and CDR2 SQIVND (reference sequence). The V and J ends lost 4 bases and 1 base respectively, with 8 bases between them. DNA for the CDR3: TGTGCCAGTAGTACGGGTACGAGCAATCAGCCCCAGCATTTT. It encodes CASSTGTSNQPQHF.

This clonotype was picked up a small number of times. The chain joins TRBV20-1 to TRBJ2-7; 7 positions agree with TRBD1. The CDR3 covers 16 residues. V was clipped by 0 bases and J by 3 bases; unmatched bases: 11. The germline gives CDR1 DFQATT, CDR2 SNEGSKA (reference sequence). The CDR3 DNA reads as TGCAGTGCTAGAGATTCAACGGGACAGCGATTCTACGAGCAGTACTTC. Residues: CSARDSTGQRFYEQYF.

This clonotype was counted ten times or more. This chain uses TRBV20-1 with TRBJ2-6, with D possibly matching TRBD1 (6 bases). The CDR3 covers 16 residues. Trimming cost V 5 bases and J 2 bases, with 16 bases left between them. Germline CDR1 is DFQATT and CDR2 is SNEGSKA (reference sequence). CDR3 protein: CSAPARDRPGANVLTF. The CDR3, as DNA: TGCAGTGCTCCTGCCCGCGACAGGCCTGGGGCCAACGTCCTGACTTTC.

This clonotype was picked up a small number of times. V usage is TRBV14 and J usage is TRBJ2-4; D is unresolved. Germline V gives CDR1 SGHDN, CDR2 FVKESK. V was clipped by 4 bases and J by 1 base, with 11 bases between them. The CDR3 spans 15 residues. CDR3 sequence reads: CASSRRAVAKNIQYF. Written as DNA, the CDR3 is TGTGCCAGCAGCCGCCGAGCCGTCGCCAAAAACATTCAGTACTTC. The full variable domain, with the rest looked up from reference TRBV14 and TRBJ2-4, is EAGVTQFPSHSVIEKGQTVTLRCDPISGHDNLYWYRRVMGKEIKFLLHFVKESKQDESGMPNNRFLAERTGGTYSTLKVQPAELEDSGVYFCASSRRAVAKNIQYFGAGTRLSVL.